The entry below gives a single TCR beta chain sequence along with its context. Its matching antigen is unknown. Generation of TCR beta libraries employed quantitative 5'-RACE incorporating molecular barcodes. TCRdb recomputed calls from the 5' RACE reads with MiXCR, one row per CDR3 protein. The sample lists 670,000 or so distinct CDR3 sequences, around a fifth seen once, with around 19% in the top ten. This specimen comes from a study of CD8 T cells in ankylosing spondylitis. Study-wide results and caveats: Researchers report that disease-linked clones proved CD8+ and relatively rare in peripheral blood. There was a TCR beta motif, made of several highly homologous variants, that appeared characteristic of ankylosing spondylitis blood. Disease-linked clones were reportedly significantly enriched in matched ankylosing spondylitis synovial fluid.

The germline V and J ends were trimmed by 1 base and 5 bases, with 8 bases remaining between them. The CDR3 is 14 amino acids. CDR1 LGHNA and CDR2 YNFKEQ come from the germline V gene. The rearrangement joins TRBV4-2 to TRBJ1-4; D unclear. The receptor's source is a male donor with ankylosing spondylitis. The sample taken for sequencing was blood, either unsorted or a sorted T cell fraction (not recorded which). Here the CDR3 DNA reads TGTGCCAGCAGCCAAGGGCAGAAAAATGAAAAACTGTTTTTT. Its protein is CASSQGQKNEKLFF.